What follows is one T cell receptor beta chain and its context. Its antigen is not identified. The V and J ends lost 1 base and 4 bases respectively, with 7 bases between them. The CDR3 contains 13 residues. The germline V gene has CDR1 SGHDN and CDR2 FVKESK. Cell sorting via CD45RO/CCR7/CD25/CD127/CD95/CD27 was performed to obtain CD4+ naive, central memory, regulatory and stem cell-like memory cells. The data were taken from a study of beta chain features in type 1 diabetes. Study background: What patients shared with healthy donors was a similar profile of age, gender and cell yields.

General study findings and limits: Among patients with Type 1 diabetes, TCRB CDR3s were moderately but significantly shorter in every one of the four CD4+ subsets.

Reverse transcribing all isolated RNA meant expressed TCRB transcripts were sequenced. Sequencing was performed with immunoSEQ multiplex PCR; in TCRdb, only in-frame clones are kept and a portion is missing. Among 85,000 to 110,000 clones listed, about 26% were seen once. The chain couples TRBV14 to TRBJ1-2, with a possible D match to TRBD1 (5 bases). The TCR originated in a woman in her late teens or twenties with type 1 diabetes. The sequenced sample was central memory CD4+ T cells from blood. CDR3 protein: CASSQGQRYGYTF. The CDR3 DNA sequence: TGTGCCAGCAGCCAAGGACAGCGCTATGGCTACACCTTC.